This T cell receptor (beta chain) was obtained from a study of patients and donors after allogeneic stem cell transplantation. From the RT-PCR reads, TCRdb called clonotypes with MiXCR, one entry per CDR3 protein. The data hold some 230,000 distinct CDR3 sequences, with 13% to 15% observed a single time. Only a few counts were recorded for this clonotype. The V end lost 6 bases, the J end lost 4 bases, and 15 bases lay between the germline ends. There are 15 residues in the CDR3. The germline V gene encodes CDR1 MNHNS and CDR2 SASEGT. This chain uses TRBV6-1 with TRBJ2-2; D unclear. This clonotype originated in a human donor who was either an allogeneic HSCT recipient or a stem cell or donor lymphocyte infusion donor (not recorded which). It is not recorded whose cells these are; they may come from a transplant donor. Sequencing input: blood, either unsorted or a sorted T cell fraction (not recorded which). The chain's CDR3 is CASRNLKRITGELFF. The DNA of the CDR3 is TGTGCCAGCAGAAACTTAAAACGAATCACCGGGGAGCTGTTTTTT.